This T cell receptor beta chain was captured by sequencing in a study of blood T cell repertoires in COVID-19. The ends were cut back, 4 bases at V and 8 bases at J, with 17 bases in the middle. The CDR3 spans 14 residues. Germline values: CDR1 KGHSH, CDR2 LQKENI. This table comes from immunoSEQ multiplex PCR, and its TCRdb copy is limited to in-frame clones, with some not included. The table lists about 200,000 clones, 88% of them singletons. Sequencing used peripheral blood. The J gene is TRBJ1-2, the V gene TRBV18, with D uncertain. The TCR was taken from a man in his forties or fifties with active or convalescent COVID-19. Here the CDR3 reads CASSLSWREFGYTF. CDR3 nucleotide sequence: TGTGCCAGCTCACTCTCGTGGAGGGAGTTCGGCTACACCTTC.